This paragraph reports one T cell receptor (beta chain). Its antigen remains unknown. A much larger clone lies one base from this, so it may be a read error. The V gene's germline CDR1 is MNHNY and CDR2 SVGAGI (reference sequence). CDR3 length: 13 residues. No cell sorting was done before RNA was extracted from the tissue. The normal lung tissue was taken more than 3 cm from the tumor edge. This sample was included in a study of tumor and adjacent non-tumor tissue in lung cancer. The study, taken as a whole, reports: Compared with tumor, normal lung showed significantly lower TCR diversity.

A modified ARM-PCR protocol with three rounds of nested PCR amplified TCRbeta. TCRdb re-analysed the multiplex PCR reads in MiXCR, keeping a single row per CDR3 protein. Among 80,000 to 130,000 distinct CDR3 sequences listed, approximately 65% were seen once. This chain links TRBV6-6 with TRBJ2-1, with TRBD2 matching over 13 bases. Input material: distant non-tumor lung tissue. The receptor's source is a man younger than 45 with non-small cell lung cancer. The chain's CDR3 is CTSRTGLAGVQFF. CDR3 in DNA: TGTACCAGCAGAACCGGACTAGCGGGAGTTCAGTTCTTC.